Listed below are T cell receptor beta chains from one sample, sequenced in a study of radiotherapy plus CTLA-4 blockade in lung cancer. Produced via immunoSEQ multiplex PCR; TCRdb's table is partial and in-frame only. The sample yields some 74,000 clones, more than 75% seen once. This material consisted of peripheral blood, taken from a patient treated with radiotherapy plus ipilimumab. All receptors come from a human donor with non-small cell lung cancer who had a complete response to radiotherapy plus ipilimumab. Each CDR3 is given with its conserved first and last residue. D genes are given only for firm matches. Size is omitted from some rows. Given values are once, few, many or a class for expanded clones.

>11|TRBJ1-2|-|-|TRBV20-1
CSAPQEEGYTF
TGCAGTGCTCCCCAGGAGGAAGGCTACACCTTC
>16|TRBJ2-2|-|-|TRBV6-5
CASSYSTGGRGGELFF
TGTGCCAGCAGTTACTCCACTGGGGGGCGGGGGGGGGAGCTGTTTTTT
>13|TRBJ1-2|-|TRBD1|TRBV5-4
CASSSDRGNGYTF
TGTGCCAGCAGCTCGGACAGGGGGAATGGCTACACCTTC
>13|TRBJ2-3|-|-|TRBV9
CASSVAPTDTQYF
TGTGCCAGCAGCGTAGCCCCCACAGATACGCAGTATTTT
>16|TRBJ2-6|-|-|TRBV6-6
CASSYSRASGANVLTF
TGTGCCAGCAGTTACTCCAGGGCCTCTGGGGCCAACGTCCTGACTTTC
>13|TRBJ1-1|few|-|TRBV11-3
CASSLDNGAEAFF
TGTGCCAGCAGCTTAGATAACGGGGCTGAAGCTTTCTTT
>14|TRBJ1-5|-|-|TRBV2
CASSEQGWGQPQHF
TGTGCCAGCAGTGAACAGGGCTGGGGTCAGCCCCAGCATTTT
>15|TRBJ1-4|-|TRBD1|TRBV6-5
CASSYSDRGHEKLFF
TGTGCCAGCAGTTACTCAGACAGGGGGCACGAAAAACTGTTTTTT
>15|TRBJ1-1|-|TRBD1|TRBV5-4
CASSTGTESVTEAFF
TGTGCCAGCAGCACCGGGACAGAGAGTGTCACTGAAGCTTTCTTT
>14|TRBJ2-1|-|-|TRBV6-6
CASTSWRDYNEQFF
TGTGCCAGCACCTCTTGGCGGGACTACAATGAGCAGTTCTTC
>12|TRBJ2-1|few|-|TRBV29-1
CSVMDFYNEQFF
TGCAGCGTTATGGACTTTTACAATGAGCAGTTCTTC
>14|TRBJ2-3|-|-|TRBV10-1
CASSRSRVTDTQYF
TGCGCCAGCAGTCGTAGTAGGGTCACAGATACGCAGTATTTT
>13|TRBJ2-1|-|-|TRBV6-1
CASSGTWSNEQFF
TGTGCCAGCAGTGGGACTTGGTCCAATGAGCAGTTCTTC
>17|TRBJ2-2|-|-|TRBV9
CASSGGGSGPDTGELFF
TGTGCCAGCAGCGGGGGAGGATCGGGGCCGGACACCGGGGAGCTGTTTTTT
>19|TRBJ1-3|-|-|TRBV4-1
CASSQGGTRIRSSGNTIYF
TGCGCCAGCAGCCAAGGGGGAACCCGTATACGTTCCTCTGGAAACACCATATATTTT
>13|TRBJ2-3|-|-|TRBV11-3
CASSLDFEDTQYF
TGTGCCAGCAGCTTAGATTTCGAGGATACGCAGTATTTT
>15|TRBJ2-3|-|-|TRBV7-2
CASSFGAVTADTQYF
TGTGCCAGCAGCTTTGGGGCGGTAACGGCAGATACGCAGTATTTT
>15|TRBJ1-4|-|-|TRBV18
CASSPGGATNEKLFF
TGTGCCAGCTCACCAGGGGGGGCGACTAATGAAAAACTGTTTTTT
>16|TRBJ1-4|-|-|TRBV10-3
CAISESPGTSHEKLFF
TGTGCCATCAGTGAGAGCCCCGGGACATCCCATGAAAAACTGTTTTTT
>12|TRBJ2-5|-|-|TRBV14
CASSQEVKTQYF
TGTGCCAGCAGCCAAGAAGTGAAGACCCAGTACTTC
>15|TRBJ2-2|-|-|TRBV19
CASTPVGSRAGELFF
TGTGCCAGTACTCCCGTGGGCTCTCGGGCCGGGGAGCTGTTTTTT
>17|TRBJ2-7|-|-|TRBV28
CASSTPFQPGFRNEQYF
TGTGCCAGCAGTACACCCTTCCAGCCGGGGTTTCGGAACGAGCAGTACTTC
>14|TRBJ1-5|-|-|TRBV2
CASTFWRLNQPQHF
TGTGCCAGCACGTTTTGGAGATTAAATCAGCCCCAGCATTTT
>15|TRBJ2-1|-|-|TRBV15
CATSFKVGPYNEQFF
TGTGCCACCAGCTTCAAGGTAGGCCCCTACAATGAGCAGTTCTTC
>14|TRBJ2-5|few|-|TRBV5-1
CASRRFGDEETQYF
TGCGCCAGCAGACGTTTCGGGGACGAAGAGACCCAGTACTTC
>15|TRBJ1-2|-|TRBD1|TRBV7-6
CASSSGGTGGHGYTF
TGTGCCAGCAGCTCCGGGGGGACAGGGGGCCATGGCTACACCTTC
>15|TRBJ2-1|-|-|TRBV5-1
CASSRSGGRDNEQFF
TGCGCCAGCAGTCGGAGTGGCGGGCGTGACAATGAGCAGTTCTTC
>16|TRBJ2-2|once|-|TRBV21-1
CASSKGPRLRFSELFF
TGTGCCAGCAGCAAAGGGCCTCGGTTACGATTTTCGGAGCTGTTTTTT
>14|TRBJ1-2|-|TRBD1|TRBV19
CASSTLDRGHGYTF
TGTGCCAGTAGTACCCTCGACAGGGGACATGGCTACACCTTC
>15|TRBJ1-5|-|-|TRBV6-5
CASRIGRYSNQPQHF
TGTGCCAGCAGGATCGGAAGATATAGCAATCAGCCCCAGCATTTT
>15|TRBJ2-5|-|TRBD2|TRBV7-7
CASSQGLAGGETQYF
TGTGCTAGCAGCCAGGGACTAGCGGGAGGGGAGACCCAGTACTTC
>15|TRBJ2-7|-|TRBD2|TRBV6-6
CASSLTSGAPYEQYF
TGTGCCAGCAGTTTGACTAGCGGTGCTCCCTACGAGCAGTACTTC
>12|TRBJ2-5|-|-|TRBV23-1
CASPLGGETQYF
TGCGCCAGCCCCCTGGGGGGAGAGACCCAGTACTTC
>14|TRBJ2-1|-|TRBD1|TRBV7-2
CASSPRTGDNEQFF
TGTGCCAGCAGCCCCCGGACAGGCGACAATGAGCAGTTCTTC
>14|TRBJ1-1|-|-|TRBV15
CATSRRGRDTEAFF
TGTGCCACCAGCAGACGTGGCAGGGACACTGAAGCTTTCTTT
>16|TRBJ2-2|-|-|TRBV28
CASSGDRPLGTGELFF
TGTGCCAGCAGTGGGGACCGCCCCCTGGGCACCGGGGAGCTGTTTTTT
>14|TRBJ1-2|-|TRBD1|TRBV7-2
CASSPQGARLGYTF
TGTGCCAGCAGCCCACAGGGGGCGAGACTTGGCTACACCTTC
>16|TRBJ2-2|-|TRBD2|TRBV4-3
CASSQGASGVPGELFF
TGCGCCAGCAGCCAAGGTGCTAGCGGGGTCCCTGGGGAGCTGTTTTTT
>11|TRBJ1-5|-|-|TRBV11-2
CASSSNQPQHF
TGTGCCAGCAGCAGCAATCAGCCCCAGCATTTT
>14|TRBJ1-2|-|-|TRBV6-5
CASSYSTGPGGYTF
TGTGCCAGCAGTTACTCGACAGGTCCGGGTGGCTACACCTTC
>14|TRBJ1-2|few|-|TRBV7-9
CASSLASLNYGYTF
TGTGCCAGCAGCTTAGCGTCTCTTAACTATGGCTACACCTTC
>16|TRBJ2-1|-|TRBD2|TRBV25-1
CASSARLAVPYNEQFF
TGTGCCAGCAGTGCCAGACTAGCGGTTCCCTACAATGAGCAGTTCTTC
>14|TRBJ2-1|once|TRBD2|TRBV2
CARGGTSSYNEQFF
TGTGCCAGAGGGGGGACTAGCTCCTACAATGAGCAGTTCTTC
>15|TRBJ1-4|once|TRBD1|TRBV5-8
CASSFWTGAGEKLFF
TGTGCCAGCAGCTTTTGGACAGGGGCCGGTGAAAAACTGTTTTTT
>15|TRBJ2-3|-|TRBD2|TRBV29-1
CSVAGGPSGTDTQYF
TGCAGCGTTGCGGGGGGGCCGTCCGGCACAGATACGCAGTATTTT
>15|TRBJ1-2|-|TRBD1|TRBV19
CASTTTRTGGWSYTF
TGTGCCAGTACTACTACTAGGACAGGGGGCTGGAGCTACACCTTC
>16|TRBJ2-3|-|TRBD1|TRBV5-4
CASSAPGQGFQGTQYF
TGTGCCAGCAGCGCACCGGGACAGGGGTTTCAGGGTACGCAGTATTTT
>16|TRBJ1-4|-|-|TRBV7-9
CASSLFPGRTNEKLFF
TGTGCCAGCAGCTTATTCCCGGGGAGAACTAATGAAAAACTGTTTTTT
>12|TRBJ2-5|few|-|TRBV27
CASSYFQETQYF
TGTGCCAGCAGTTACTTTCAAGAGACCCAGTACTTC
>12|TRBJ2-7|once|-|TRBV21-1
CASSKVVTSLNF
TGTGCCAGCAGCAAAGTGGTCACGAGCTTGAACTTC
>19|TRBJ2-3|-|-|TRBV11-2
CASSLDLVLKGVGTDTQYF
TGTGCCAGCAGCTTAGATCTAGTATTGAAGGGAGTGGGCACAGATACGCAGTATTTT
>12|TRBJ1-6|-|-|TRBV6-1
CASSYLDSPLHF
TGTGCCAGCAGTTATTTGGATTCACCCCTCCACTTT
>16|TRBJ2-1|-|TRBD2|TRBV25-1
CASSDLAGGLGNEQFF
TGTGCCAGCAGTGATCTAGCGGGAGGGCTAGGCAATGAGCAGTTCTTC
>13|TRBJ2-2|-|-|TRBV6-6
CASSSWGTGELFF
TGTGCCAGCAGTTCTTGGGGAACCGGGGAGCTGTTTTTT